The present T cell receptor beta chain was sequenced within a study of T-cell reconstitution after alpha-beta-depleted transplantation in children (dated by TCRdb to 2016 to 2017). For the study in its entirety: T-cell immune reconstitution after TCRalphabeta/CD19-depleted allogeneic hematopoietic cell transplantation in children was quantitatively tracked in the study by means of TCR repertoire profiling.

The receptor library was made with PCR. Sequenced using an Illumina HiSeq 2500. Molecular barcoding was employed in the preparation of TCR libraries, with unique molecular identifiers being used to normalize TCRbeta repertoire quantification. The public sequencing data were trimmed at Q25 with fastp and processed into clonotypes with MiXCR by TCRdb, which kept only in-frame beta chains. Here each entry gathers all rows of one CDR3 protein and keeps the most common genes and DNA. The sample table holds fewer than 400,000 distinct CDR3 sequences, of which about 20% were seen once. Less than 4.5% of the sample is taken by the ten largest. This clonotype was recorded a few times. No antigen is known for it. Per-base quality was not reported, and no clone a single base away is much larger than it. The germline V gene sets CDR1 to KGHSH and CDR2 to LQKENI. From its cysteine to its phenylalanine, the CDR3 spans 23 amino acids. Only CDR3 DNA is held: 69 bases, read in frame from base 1. V loses 2 bases at its end and J loses 0 bases; junction bases beyond the gene matches: 23.

The source is a human donor who donated a stem cell graft to a child with acute myeloid leukemia. This material consisted of PBMCs from the stem cell graft donor, taken from the stem cell graft. The rearranged segments are TRBV18 and TRBJ2-1; the junction holds 9 bases that match TRBD2. The DNA is TGTGCCAGCTCACCAACCCGGGTCAGACTAGCGGCACGCCCCTGGGGCTCCTACAATGAGCAGTTCTTC. Translation gives CASSPTRVRLAARPWGSYNEQFF.